This entry lists 8 T cell receptor beta chains sequenced from one sample in a study of blood T cell repertoires in COVID-19. Sequenced by immunoSEQ multiplex PCR; TCRdb stores in-frame clones only, minus some. The table shows around 140,000 clones, with about nine tenths occurring only once. Material for sequencing was PBMCs or T cells enriched from blood (not recorded which). The receptors here all came from a man in his fifties or sixties who had recovered from COVID-19.

The CDR3 bases are TGTGCCAGCAGCCAAGAGGGGGGGCGATGGGCAGATACGCAGTATTTT. Protein product: CASSQEGGRWADTQYF. The rearrangement uses TRBV3-1 (or the pseudogene TRBV3-2) and TRBJ2-3, with a weak D call TRBD2 (7 bases). Trimming left V 0 bases short and J 4 bases short, with 14 bases between. Germline loops: CDR1 LGHDT, CDR2 YNNKEL (reference sequence). The CDR3 contains 16 residues.

The chain recombines TRBV28 with TRBJ2-1; 7 positions match TRBD2. Unmatched junction bases numbered 6, after V lost 2 bases and J lost 8 bases. Germline-derived CDR1 and CDR2 are MDHEN and SYDVKM. The CDR3 loop spans 14 amino acids. The CDR3 bases are TGTGCCAGCAGTTTAGCGGGAGATCTCTATGAGCAGTTCTTC. Amino acid sequence: CASSLAGDLYEQFF.

The rearrangement uses TRBV7-3 and TRBJ2-1, with 10 bases aligning to TRBD2. The CDR3 runs 15 residues. Germline V gene sequence: CDR1 SGHTA, CDR2 FQGTGA. Trimming removed 2 bases from V and 7 bases from J; junction bases left unmatched: 5. The CDR3 region is CASSLLAGVLNEQFF. In nucleotides, the CDR3 is TGTGCCAGCAGCTTACTAGCGGGGGTTTTAAATGAGCAGTTCTTC.

This chain joins TRBV19 and TRBJ1-2; no definite D call. Germline loops: CDR1 LNHDA, CDR2 SQIVND (reference sequence). V was trimmed by 5 bases and J by 3 bases, leaving 10 bases between them. The CDR3 covers 13 residues. Here the CDR3 reads CASSDFPYYGYTF. In DNA, the CDR3 is TGTGCCAGTAGTGACTTCCCCTACTATGGCTACACCTTC.

The V and J genes are TRBV19 and TRBJ1-5, with no clear D. Germline CDR1 and CDR2: LNHDA and SQIVND (reference sequence). V lost 4 bases and J 7 bases, leaving 8 bases between the germline ends. This CDR3 is 12 amino acids long. The CDR3, as DNA: TGTGCCAGTAGTAAGAGTAGACAGCCCCAGCATTTT. This gives the protein CASSKSRQPQHF.

The chain couples TRBV12-3 or TRBV12-4 to TRBJ2-7, with D unresolved. V dropped 3 bases and J dropped 2 bases, with 8 bases sitting between them. There are 13 residues in the CDR3. For the CDR3, the DNA is TGTGCCAGCAGTTTTTCCCGTACCTACGAGCAGTACTTC. This encodes CASSFSRTYEQYF.

V gene TRBV3-1 (or the pseudogene TRBV3-2) combines with J gene TRBJ2-3; D is perhaps TRBD2 (6 bases). Per germline, CDR1 LGHDT and CDR2 YNNKEL (reference sequence). Trimming cost V 5 bases and J 0 bases, with 9 bases left between them. This CDR3 is 14 amino acids long. The CDR3 DNA follows: TGTGCCAGCAGCGATCGGGGGAGCACAGATACGCAGTATTTT. It specifies CASSDRGSTDTQYF.

The chain recombines TRBV7-2 with TRBJ1-2, with 8 nucleotides matching TRBD1. The length of the CDR3 is 15 residues. The germline gives CDR1 SGHTA, CDR2 FQGNSA. With 3 bases clipped from V and 4 bases from J, the junction kept 7 bases outside the gene matches. The CDR3 protein is CASSFRDRPSYGYTF. For the CDR3, the DNA is TGTGCCAGCAGCTTCAGGGACAGGCCCAGCTATGGCTACACCTTC.